A single sample is the source of the 21 T cell receptor beta chains below, sequenced in a study of blood T cells in healthy people across ages. With a J-beta primer mix and a sample-barcoded 5' primer, a second PCR ran about 7 to 12 cycles. TCRdb passed the 5' RACE reads through MiXCR, listing each CDR3 protein once. The table shows roughly 700,000 distinct CDR3 sequences, with more than 40% occurring only once. Material for sequencing was blood. These receptor sequences come from a woman between 55 and 75 years old in good health.

This sequence joins TRBV7-9 and TRBJ2-7; perhaps D is TRBD1 or TRBD2 (5 bases each). The CDR3 totals 13 residues. With 6 bases removed from V and 7 bases from J, the gap between germline ends came to 16 bases. Per the germline V gene, CDR1 is SEHNR and CDR2 is FQNEAQ (reference sequence). The CDR3 sequence: CASSRDLMGEQYF. CDR3 coding DNA: TGTGCCAGCAGTAGGGACCTCATGGGGGAGCAGTACTTC.

This clonotype was recorded once. The chain combines TRBV21-1 with TRBJ1-6. TRBV21-1 has pseudogene status. This CDR3 region has 11 residues. The CDR3 region is CASSKDAPLHF. In DNA, the CDR3 is TGTGCCAGCAGCAAAGATGCCCCCCTCCACTTT.

CDR3 nucleotide sequence: TGCAGTGCTAGAGGAGCGGGAGGTACTTTAGGCACAGATACGCAGTATTTT. Translating gives CSARGAGGTLGTDTQYF. The rearrangement joins TRBV20-1 to TRBJ2-3; 9 nucleotides match TRBD2. Germline-derived CDR1 and CDR2 are DFQATT and SNEGSKA (reference sequence). The CDR3 runs 17 residues. J lost 1 base, V lost 1 base, and 9 bases had no gene match.

The rearrangement joins TRBV11-2 to TRBJ2-2, with 13 bases identical to TRBD2. The trim removed 10 bases at V and 2 bases at J, leaving 7 bases unmatched. The CDR3 is made up of 16 amino acids. Germline V gene data show CDR1 as SGHAT and CDR2 as FQNNGV. For the CDR3, the DNA is TGTGCCACCCAGGGACTAGCGGGGCCAAACACCGGGGAGCTGTTTTTT. Protein: CATQGLAGPNTGELFF.

The V gene is TRBV20-1, the J gene TRBJ2-5, with D unclear. Trimming shortened V by 1 base and J by 3 bases, and 6 bases separated the two germline ends. The CDR3 sequence is 12 residues long. Germline V gene sequence: CDR1 DFQATT, CDR2 SNEGSKA (reference sequence). The CDR3, as DNA: TGCAGTGCTAGAGGGGTAGAAGAGACCCAGTACTTC. The encoded protein is CSARGVEETQYF.

This clonotype was observed at least ten times. The rearrangement links TRBV20-1 to TRBJ2-7; possibly TRBD1 for D (6 bases). The CDR3 runs 14 residues. Trimming left V 3 bases short and J 0 bases short, with 12 bases between. From germline, CDR1 is DFQATT and CDR2 SNEGSKA (reference sequence). As DNA, the CDR3 is TGCAGTGCTAGGGGGGCGAGACTCTCCTACGAGCAGTACTTC. Residues: CSARGARLSYEQYF.

This clonotype was found many times. The chain employs TRBV7-2 and TRBJ2-7, with D perhaps TRBD2 (7 bases). In germline, CDR1 is SGHTA, CDR2 FQGNSA. The CDR3 runs 15 residues. With 4 bases removed from V and 4 bases from J, the gap between germline ends came to 17 bases. The chain's CDR3 is CASSSSPGGRYEQYF. As DNA, the CDR3 is TGTGCCAGCAGCTCCTCCCCCGGGGGGCGATACGAGCAGTACTTC.

This chain connects TRBV20-1 to TRBJ2-5; D is uncertain. Germline assignment: CDR1 DFQATT and CDR2 SNEGSKA (reference sequence). V was cut by 6 bases and J by 0 bases, with 8 bases left in between. The CDR3 is made up of 12 amino acids. The CDR3 spells CSASEDQETQYF. The CDR3 region has the DNA TGCAGTGCGTCAGAAGACCAAGAGACCCAGTACTTC.

Remarks on this clonotype: The junction shows a germline mismatch at one end, possibly a read error. The chain combines TRBV18 with TRBJ2-7; D may be TRBD1 or TRBD2 (5 bases each). Germline CDR1 KGHSH, CDR2 LQKENI. The CDR3 runs 16 residues. CDR3 coding DNA: TGTGCCAGCTCACCAGGGACGGCGCCATTCTCCTACGAGCGGTACTTC. It encodes CASSPGTAPFSYERYF.

This clonotype was detected only a few times. This sequence joins TRBV7-2 and TRBJ2-7; 7 nucleotides agree with TRBD1. Germline loops: CDR1 SGHTA, CDR2 FQGNSA. The CDR3 length is 16 residues. V lost 5 bases and J lost 4; bases outside the gene matches: 14. The CDR3 is CASSNYRGRFKYEQYF. DNA of the CDR3: TGTGCCAGCAGCAACTACAGGGGTCGCTTTAAATACGAGCAGTACTTC.

The genes are TRBV4-1 and TRBJ2-7; 14 nucleotides agree with TRBD2. This CDR3 region has 17 residues. The trim removed 6 bases at V and 0 bases at J, leaving 7 bases unmatched. Germline lookup yields CDR1 MGHRA and CDR2 YSYEKL. The CDR3 protein is CASSVGLAGGLSYEQYF. CDR3 nucleotides: TGCGCCAGCAGTGTCGGACTAGCGGGAGGTCTCTCCTACGAGCAGTACTTC.

The chain carries TRBV20-1 and TRBJ2-1, with 10 positions matching TRBD1. Germline CDR1 reads DFQATT; CDR2 reads SNEGSKA (reference sequence). The CDR3 is 13 residues long. J was trimmed by 6 bases and V by 5 bases; bases with no gene match: 4. The CDR3 DNA sequence: TGCAGTGCTGGACAGGGGGATGTCAATGAGCAGTTCTTC. Translation gives CSAGQGDVNEQFF.

V is TRBV20-1 and J is TRBJ2-5; 8 bases agree with TRBD2. The CDR3 totals 14 residues. The junction had 12 bases not matched to a gene; V was cut back by 1 base and J by 11 bases. CDR1 and CDR2 from the germline V gene are DFQATT and SNEGSKA (reference sequence). CDR3 residues: CSARGRSGTNEQYF. Here the CDR3 DNA reads TGCAGTGCTAGAGGCCGTAGCGGGACGAATGAGCAGTACTTC.

This rearrangement joins TRBV20-1 to TRBJ2-7; no firm D call. Per the germline V gene, CDR1 is DFQATT and CDR2 is SNEGSKA (reference sequence). V was cut by 2 bases and J by 10 bases, with 18 bases left in between. This CDR3 is 13 amino acids long. The CDR3 nucleotides read TGCAGTGCTAGAATGATCTCCGTAAGGAGCCAGTACTTC. This translates into CSARMISVRSQYF.

The chain has TRBV6-2 or TRBV6-3 and TRBJ1-5; the D gene is possibly TRBD1 (6 bases). This CDR3 region has 12 residues. Trimming pared 6 bases from V and 11 bases from J, leaving 14 bases between. The germline gives CDR1 MNHEY, CDR2 SVGEGT. CDR3 in amino acids: CASSNWQGTQHF. DNA for the CDR3: TGTGCCAGCAGCAACTGGCAGGGGACCCAGCATTTT.

V is TRBV7-2 and J is TRBJ1-3, with no clear D. V lost 3 bases, J lost 2 bases, and 11 bases lay in between. The CDR3 totals 15 residues. The germline V gene has CDR1 SGHTA and CDR2 FQGNSA. Written as DNA, the CDR3 is TGTGCCAGCAGCTTCCTACGGAGTACTGGAAACACCATATATTTT. Protein product: CASSFLRSTGNTIYF.

The chain employs TRBV27 and TRBJ2-1; TRBD1 agrees at 7 bases. The tail of the sequence fits TRBJ2-7 better, so the J call may be wrong. Germline CDR1 and CDR2: MNHEY and SMNVEV (reference sequence). The CDR3 spans 16 residues. CDR3 sequence reads: CASSFLPTGKLDEQYF. The CDR3 DNA reads TGTGCCAGCAGTTTCCTCCCGACAGGGAAGTTGGACGAGCAGTACTTC.

This clonotype was counted once. The chain employs TRBV28 and TRBJ2-3; the D gene is possibly TRBD2 (6 bases). The V end lost 3 bases, the J end lost 7 bases, and 20 bases lay between the germline ends. CDR3 length: 16 residues. Germline V gene lookup returns CDR1 MDHEN and CDR2 SYDVKM. The CDR3 nucleotides read TGTGCCAGCAGTTTCTCAGGCCTGGGCGGAGGGAATACGCAGTATTTT. Translated: CASSFSGLGGGNTQYF.

The V and J genes are TRBV12-3 or TRBV12-4 and TRBJ2-2; weak D call: TRBD1 (6 bases). This CDR3 has 14 residues. The V end lost 6 bases, the J end lost 5 bases, and 13 bases lay between the germline ends. CDR3 bases: TGTGCCAGCAGAACAGGGTCCGGTACCGGGGAGCTGTTTTTT. This translates into CASRTGSGTGELFF.

V is TRBV7-2 and J is TRBJ2-3, with 10 bases that match TRBD2. V gave up 5 bases and J gave up 6 bases; unmatched junction bases: 8. The CDR3 covers 15 residues. Germline values: CDR1 SGHTA, CDR2 FQGNSA. CDR3 loop: CASSLSLAGLDTQYF. The CDR3 nucleotides read TGTGCCAGCAGCCTCTCACTAGCGGGACTGGATACGCAGTATTTT.

The chain carries TRBV4-3 and TRBJ1-1; 9 bases map to TRBD1. Germline V lookup: CDR1 LGHNA, CDR2 YSLEER. The CDR3 contains 14 residues. Trimming removed 4 bases from V and 11 bases from J; junction bases left unmatched: 11. The CDR3 nucleotides are TGCGCCAGCAGCCCCGAGGGGGACAGGGTACAGGCTTTCTTT. Protein sequence: CASSPEGDRVQAFF.